This T cell receptor beta chain was sequenced in a study of cytomegalovirus exposure and HLA in healthy donors. At the level of the study: The 95 to 150 validation repertoires used the same platform as the approximately 670 first-cohort repertoires, a later analysis reported.

Points on this clone: No antigen is known for it.

Germline V lookup: CDR1 SGDLS, CDR2 YYNGEE. The CDR3 length is 14 residues. V was shortened by 0 bases and J by 4 bases, with 10 bases between the two germline ends. Sequencing was performed with immunoSEQ multiplex PCR; in TCRdb, only in-frame clones are kept and a portion is missing. The repertoire holds about 280,000 clones, with just over 85% as singletons. Regarding the study as a whole: Diagnosis of cytomegalovirus status made by the classifier reportedly showed high specificity and sensitivity.

Sequencing input: PBMCs. This sequence joins TRBV9 and TRBJ1-1; D is undetermined. The sequence was collected from a woman between 18 and 30 years old in good health and CMV-seronegative. Written as DNA, the CDR3 is TGTGCCAGCAGCGTAGACGTATCCGGCACTGAAGCTTTCTTT. This codes for CASSVDVSGTEAFF. Full variable domain (missing parts from reference TRBV9 and TRBJ1-1): DSGVTQTPKHLITATGQRVTLRCSPRSGDLSVYWYQQSLDQGLQFLIQYYNGEERAKGNILERFSAQQFPDLHSELNLSSLELGDSALYFCASSVDVSGTEAFFGQGTRLTVV.